Following are 25 T cell receptor beta chains from one sample sequenced in a study of T cells after yellow fever vaccination. TCRdb called the 5' RACE reads again in MiXCR, with one record for every CDR3 protein. The table shows 170,000 or so distinct CDR3 sequences, with 6.2% occurring only once. Specimen: CD4+ T cells sorted from PBMCs, collected on the day of the first yellow fever vaccination. Every receptor here comes from a man aged 18 to 29 who received the YFV17D yellow fever vaccine.

This clonotype has a handful of counts. The V gene is TRBV4-3, the J gene TRBJ2-7; 8 nucleotides agree with TRBD2. The V gene end was trimmed by 0 bases and the J gene end by 6 bases; junction bases not matched to a gene: 1. Germline assignment: CDR1 LGHNA and CDR2 YSLEER. The CDR3 is made up of 13 amino acids. CDR3 sequence: CASSQESGGEQYF. CDR3 nucleotides: TGCGCCAGCAGCCAAGAGAGCGGGGGCGAGCAGTACTTC.

This clonotype turned up a few times. The chain employs TRBV5-1 and TRBJ2-3; 9 bases are shared with TRBD2. This CDR3 has 15 residues. Germline V gives CDR1 SGHRS, CDR2 YFSETQ. V was pared by 7 bases and J by 2 bases, with 8 bases of the junction left unmatched. The CDR3 spells CASLPAGGLTDTQYF. The CDR3, as DNA: TGCGCCAGCCTACCAGCGGGGGGACTCACAGATACGCAGTATTTT. Filled out from reference TRBV5-1 and TRBJ2-3, the complete variable domain reads KAGVTQTPRYLIKTRGQQVTLSCSPISGHRSVSWYQQTPGQGLQFLFEYFSETQRNKGNFPGRFSGRQFSNSRSEMNVSTLELGDSALYLCASLPAGGLTDTQYFGPGTRLTVL.

In regard to this clonotype: A much larger clone sits a single nucleotide away, making a read error possible. The chain has TRBV7-2 and TRBJ1-1, with TRBD1 matching 9 bases. Germline V lookup: CDR1 SGHTA, CDR2 FQGNSA. There are 14 residues in the CDR3. The V and J ends lost 5 bases and 3 bases, in that order; junction bases with no gene match: 4. DNA for the CDR3: TGTGCCAGCAGCGCGTGGACAGGGGACACTGAAGCTTTCTTT. Its protein is CASSAWTGDTEAFF.

Ten or more counts support this clonotype. This chain joins TRBV5-1 and TRBJ2-1; D may correspond to TRBD1 or TRBD2 (5 bases each). The CDR3 extends over 11 amino acids. Per the germline V gene, CDR1 is SGHRS and CDR2 is YFSETQ. With 9 bases removed from V and 13 bases from J, the gap between germline ends came to 17 bases. The CDR3 coding sequence is TGCGCCACCGCCCTCGAGGGGACCCAGTTCTTC. It translates to CATALEGTQFF.

This chain uses TRBV5-1 with TRBJ1-1; D gene ambiguous. The CDR3 spans 13 residues. V lost 0 bases to trimming and J lost 3 bases, with 6 bases between them. Germline loops: CDR1 SGHRS, CDR2 YFSETQ. CDR3 amino acids: CASSLVQHTEAFF. The CDR3 DNA follows: TGCGCCAGCAGCTTGGTCCAGCACACTGAAGCTTTCTTT.

The chain uses TRBV5-4 and TRBJ2-3; 7 nucleotides align to TRBD2. Germline CDR1 reads SGHNT; CDR2 reads YYREEE (reference sequence). This CDR3 has 15 residues. The J segment lost 2 bases and the V segment lost 0 bases, leaving 3 bases of the junction unmatched. This chain's CDR3 is CASSLGLAATDTQYF. DNA for the CDR3: TGTGCCAGCAGCTTGGGTCTAGCGGCCACAGATACGCAGTATTTT.

In its sample, this clonotype was seen a few times. V and J are TRBV7-9 and TRBJ1-5; D gene uncertain. The CDR3 spans 13 residues. Germline V gene lookup returns CDR1 SEHNR and CDR2 FQNEAQ (reference sequence). Trimming pared 3 bases from V and 8 bases from J, leaving 11 bases between. CDR3 sequence: CASSLDGAEPQHF. In nucleotides, the CDR3 is TGTGCCAGCAGCTTGGATGGAGCCGAGCCCCAGCATTTT.

This clonotype was seen many times. CDR3 sequence: CASTDPPVYTQYF. The CDR3 nucleotides read TGCGCCAGCACGGACCCCCCGGTTTATACCCAGTACTTC. V gene TRBV5-1 combines with J gene TRBJ2-5; no clear D gene. V gave up 6 bases and J gave up 8 bases, with 17 bases separating them. The CDR3 sequence is 13 residues long. Germline V gene lookup returns CDR1 SGHRS and CDR2 YFSETQ.

This clonotype was detected a few times. This chain connects TRBV9 to TRBJ2-1, with 14 bases that match TRBD2. The CDR3 is 20 residues long. The J segment lost 8 bases and the V segment lost 0 bases, leaving 16 bases of the junction unmatched. Germline V gene data show CDR1 as SGDLS and CDR2 as YYNGEE. CDR3 amino acids: CASSVGTPLRLAGGRDEQFF. CDR3 nucleotides: TGTGCCAGCAGCGTAGGAACCCCCCTAAGACTAGCGGGGGGGAGGGATGAGCAGTTCTTC.

In this sample, this clonotype turned up many times. J is TRBJ1-1 and V is TRBV12-3 or TRBV12-4; possible D gene TRBD1, 6 bases. The ends were cut back, 6 bases at V and 4 bases at J, with 9 bases in the middle. The length of the CDR3 is 12 residues. The CDR3 DNA follows: TGTGCCAGCAGACAGGGTATCACTGAAGCTTTCTTT. Translated: CASRQGITEAFF.

This clonotype was counted many times. The chain has TRBV7-2 and TRBJ2-5, with 7 bases matching TRBD1. CDR1 and CDR2 (germline): SGHTA, FQGNSA. V shed 5 bases and J 9 bases; nucleotides not matched to a gene: 9. The CDR3 runs to 13 residues. This CDR3 reads CASSRTQGEPQYF. Written as DNA, the CDR3 is TGTGCCAGCAGCCGAACCCAGGGGGAACCCCAGTACTTC.

This clonotype was recorded a few times. The chain links TRBV7-2 to TRBJ2-7; 7 bases line up with TRBD2. V lost 5 bases to trimming and J lost 1 base; unmatched junction nucleotides: 14. In germline, CDR1 is SGHTA, CDR2 FQGNSA. This CDR3 has 17 residues. Written as DNA, the CDR3 is TGTGCCAGCAGCCCACGCCCTGGAGCGGGGCCGTCCTACGAGCAGTACTTC. It codes for CASSPRPGAGPSYEQYF.

On this clonotype itself: Germline and junction disagree at one end, which may indicate a read error. The V gene is TRBV4-1, the J gene TRBJ1-2; D unclear. CDR3 length equals 15 residues. The germline V gene has CDR1 MGHRA and CDR2 YSYEKL. The CDR3 sequence is CASSQVSVAKYGYTF. As DNA, the CDR3 is TGCGCCAGCAGCCAAGTGAGTGTAGCTAAGTATGGCTACACCTTC.

The CDR3, as DNA: TGTGCCAGCAGCTTGGTAAGGGGAGCCAAGCAGTACGTC. Residues: CASSLVRGAKQYV. The gene calls are TRBV5-5 and TRBJ2-7; D is tentatively TRBD1 or TRBD2 (5 bases each). Trimming shortened V by 0 bases and J by 8 bases, and 12 bases separated the two germline ends. The CDR3 is 13 residues long. Germline CDR1 SGHKS, CDR2 YYEKEE (reference sequence).

This clonotype was detected a few times. The chain links TRBV6-5 to TRBJ1-1; D remains ambiguous. Germline V gives CDR1 MNHEY, CDR2 SVGAGI. The V end was cut by 0 bases, the J end by 3 bases, with 5 bases between. The CDR3 consists of 13 residues. The CDR3 spells CASSYSAYTEAFF. CDR3 in DNA: TGTGCCAGCAGTTACTCGGCATACACTGAAGCTTTCTTT.

This clonotype was counted ten times or more. The V call is TRBV20-1, the J call TRBJ2-7, with a weak D call TRBD2 (5 bases). CDR1 DFQATT and CDR2 SNEGSKA come from the germline V gene (reference sequence). The CDR3 has 12 residues. The V end lost 6 bases, the J end lost 7 bases, and 16 bases lay between the germline ends. The CDR3 coding sequence is TGCAGTGCGCTCGACCAGCCGGGGGAGCAGTACGTC. Protein product: CSALDQPGEQYV.

The gene calls are TRBV5-1 and TRBJ2-3; 13 bases are a match to TRBD2. This CDR3 is 16 amino acids long. Germline CDR1 reads SGHRS; CDR2 reads YFSETQ. With V trimmed by 2 bases and J by 3 bases, 3 bases remained unmatched. This CDR3 reads CASSFGTSGATDTQYF. CDR3 DNA sequence: TGCGCCAGCAGCTTCGGGACTAGCGGGGCGACAGATACGCAGTATTTT.

This clonotype has just a few counts. The rearrangement links TRBV6-1 to TRBJ1-4, with no clear D. This CDR3 region has 14 residues. Germline-derived CDR1 and CDR2 are MNHNS and SASEGT. With 1 base removed from V and 5 bases from J, the gap between germline ends came to 8 bases. The CDR3 loop is CASSEGQPNEKLFF. CDR3 nucleotides: TGTGCCAGCAGTGAAGGGCAGCCGAATGAAAAACTGTTTTTT.

The V and J genes are TRBV6-2 or TRBV6-3 and TRBJ2-5; D not resolved. Germline V CDR1 and CDR2: MNHEY, SVGEGT. V was trimmed by 2 bases and J by 5 bases, leaving 6 bases between them. This CDR3 is built from 12 residues. CDR3 coding DNA: TGTGCCAGCAGTTACGGGCTGGAGACCCAGTACTTC. Encoded protein: CASSYGLETQYF.

Only a few counts were recorded for this clonotype. This sequence joins TRBV24-1 and TRBJ2-3, with 10 nucleotides matching TRBD1. Unmatched junction bases numbered 6, after V lost 4 bases and J lost 3 bases. From germline, CDR1 is KGHDR and CDR2 SFDVKD. CDR3 length: 16 residues. The CDR3 loop reads CATSDPRTGGTDTQYF. The CDR3, as DNA: TGTGCCACCAGTGACCCTCGGACAGGGGGAACAGATACGCAGTATTTT.

This clonotype was seen ten or more times. The rearrangement joins TRBV7-3 to TRBJ2-1; 8 nucleotides match TRBD2. The ends lost 4 bases at V and 9 bases at J; junction bases unmatched: 14. CDR3 length equals 16 residues. The V gene's germline CDR1 is SGHTA and CDR2 FQGTGA. The CDR3 DNA reads as TGTGCCAGCAGCTCCGGGGGACTAGTGGGGGCGGGTGAGCAGTTCTTC. Translated, it gives CASSSGGLVGAGEQFF.

Only a few counts were recorded for this clonotype. The genes are TRBV7-2 and TRBJ2-7, with D perhaps TRBD1 (5 bases). In germline, CDR1 is SGHTA, CDR2 FQGNSA. The CDR3 totals 15 residues. Trimming removed 1 base at V and 0 bases at J, with 10 bases between. In nucleotides, the CDR3 is TGTGCCAGCAGCTTAGGGCAGGGCCTCTCCTACGAGCAGTACTTC. Residues: CASSLGQGLSYEQYF.

This clonotype came up a few times. The chain uses TRBV3-1 and TRBJ1-3; D call uncertain. This CDR3 has 14 amino acids. Trimming took 6 bases from V and 0 from J, leaving 9 bases between them. Germline V CDR1 and CDR2: LGHDT, YNNKEL (reference sequence). CDR3 sequence reads: CASSYTDSGNTIYF. The CDR3 DNA sequence: TGTGCCAGCAGTTATACAGACTCTGGAAACACCATATATTTT.

This clonotype was seen more than once but under ten times. The CDR3 loop is CSADPGGAGETQYF. CDR3 bases: TGCAGTGCCGACCCCGGGGGGGCCGGAGAGACCCAGTACTTC. The J gene is TRBJ2-5, the V gene TRBV20-1, with 8 nucleotides matching TRBD2. This CDR3 spans 14 amino acids. CDR1 DFQATT and CDR2 SNEGSKA come from the germline V gene (reference sequence). V was pared by 6 bases and J by 4 bases, with 10 bases of the junction left unmatched.

This clonotype occurred many times. The V call is TRBV19, the J call TRBJ2-1, with D maybe TRBD1 (6 bases). The CDR3 extends over 12 amino acids. Germline V gives CDR1 LNHDA, CDR2 SQIVND (reference sequence). Deletions cut 4 bases from V and 7 bases from J, with 8 bases between. This chain's CDR3 is CASSRQVNEQFF. In nucleotides, the CDR3 is TGTGCCAGTAGTAGACAGGTAAATGAGCAGTTCTTC. The entire variable domain, with the rest obtained from reference TRBV19 and TRBJ2-1, is as follows: DGGITQSPKYLFRKEGQNVTLSCEQNLNHDAMYWYRQDPGQGLRLIYYSQIVNDFQKGDIAEGYSVSREKKESFPLTVTSAQKNPTAFYLCASSRQVNEQFFGPGTRLTVL.